This T cell receptor (beta chain) was recorded in a study of T-cell memory formation after mild COVID-19. This clonotype was observed a handful of times. TCRdb called the 5' RACE reads again in MiXCR, with one record for every CDR3 protein. The sample includes 180,000 or so distinct CDR3 sequences, around a tenth of them seen just once. The CDR3 sequence is 17 residues long. Germline loops: CDR1 SQVTM, CDR2 ANQGSEA. Trimming cost V 0 bases and J 4 bases, with 21 bases left between them. This TCR was recovered from a man in his late teens or twenties who had mild COVID-19 (a few samples of this study predate the infection). Cell type and time point are not known. This chain joins TRBV29-1 and TRBJ1-2; the D gene is possibly TRBD1 (5 bases). Input material: PBMCs or a T cell subset sorted from them (not recorded which). The CDR3 reads CSVEERPTKTVSYGYTF. The CDR3 bases are TGCAGCGTTGAAGAGAGACCCACAAAGACAGTTTCCTATGGCTACACCTTC.